One T cell receptor (beta chain) is described in this entry. Antigen: not known. These data are taken from a study of cytomegalovirus exposure and HLA in healthy donors. Study results and caveats: In a later analysis, common viral pathogens appeared linked to several of the most significant clusters.

The PCR ran on 60 Vbeta and 13 Jbeta primers. Method: immunoSEQ multiplex PCR; TCRdb's copy keeps in-frame clones and lacks some. Of some 97,000 clones listed, approximately 81% are singletons. J was trimmed by 4 bases and V by 4 bases; bases with no gene match: 14. Germline V lookup: CDR1 SGHDT, CDR2 YYEEEE. The CDR3 is 17 residues long. This sequence was found in a male donor in good health and CMV-seropositive. The rearrangement links TRBV5-6 to TRBJ1-5; TRBD1 agrees at 7 bases. The source material was PBMCs. The CDR3 nucleotides read TGTGCCAGCAGCATCTACACCGGGACAGACTATAATCAGCCCCAGCATTTT. Encoded protein: CASSIYTGTDYNQPQHF. The entire variable domain, with the rest obtained from reference TRBV5-6 and TRBJ1-5, is as follows: DAGVTQSPTHLIKTRGQQVTLRCSPKSGHDTVSWYQQALGQGPQFIFQYYEEEERQRGNFPDRFSGHQFPNYSSELNVNALLLGDSALYLCASSIYTGTDYNQPQHFGDGTRLSIL.